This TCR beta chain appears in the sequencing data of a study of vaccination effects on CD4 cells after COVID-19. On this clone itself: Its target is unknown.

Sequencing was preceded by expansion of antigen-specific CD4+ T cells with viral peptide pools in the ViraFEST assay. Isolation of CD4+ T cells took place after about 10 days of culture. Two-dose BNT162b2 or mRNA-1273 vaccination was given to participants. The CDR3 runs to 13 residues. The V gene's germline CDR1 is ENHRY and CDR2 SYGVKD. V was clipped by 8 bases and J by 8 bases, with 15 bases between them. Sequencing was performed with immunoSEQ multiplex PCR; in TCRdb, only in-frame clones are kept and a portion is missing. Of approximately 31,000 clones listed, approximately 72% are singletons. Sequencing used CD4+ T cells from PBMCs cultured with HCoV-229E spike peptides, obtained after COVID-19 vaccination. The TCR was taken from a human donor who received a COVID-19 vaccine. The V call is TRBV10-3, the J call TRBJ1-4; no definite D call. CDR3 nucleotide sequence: TGTGCCATCGGCCTGGAGCCGGGAGAAAAACTGTTTTTT. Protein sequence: CAIGLEPGEKLFF.